The 8 T cell receptor beta chains below all came from one sample that was sequenced in a study of shared clonotypes between healthy human individuals. Sequencing was performed with immunoSEQ multiplex PCR; in TCRdb, only in-frame clones are kept and a portion is missing. The table has some 2 million clones, over 85% seen once. It was CD45RO-negative cells, positively selected for CCR7, that made up naive CD8 cells, with terminally differentiated effector memory CD45RA+ cells excluded. Sequenced: naive CD8+ T cells sorted from blood. These TCRs come from a man aged 18 to 30 in good health.

This clone came up once. One end of the junction does not line up with germline, which may come from a read error. The chain is built from TRBV29-1 and TRBJ2-3; D is undetermined. There are 13 residues in the CDR3. Germline V CDR1 and CDR2: SQVTM, ANQGSEA. In DNA form, the CDR3 reads TGCAGCGTCGAAGGGTATAGGGCAGATACGCAGTATTTT. It is translated as CSVEGYRADTQYF.

To note about this clone: The same CDR3 can be traced to other DNA sequences in this sample. V usage is TRBV9 and J usage is TRBJ2-7; D not resolved. The CDR3 totals 14 residues. CDR1 and CDR2 from the germline V gene are SGDLS and YYNGEE. Trimming pared 0 bases from V and 2 bases from J, leaving 9 bases between. CDR3 coding DNA: TGTGCCAGCAGCGTAGCCGGTTCGGCCTACGAGCAGTACTTC. This translates into CASSVAGSAYEQYF.

The chain recombines TRBV6-5 with TRBJ2-7, with 7 positions matching TRBD1. From germline, CDR1 is MNHEY and CDR2 SVGAGI. There are 14 residues in the CDR3. V dropped 5 bases and J dropped 2; count of bases not matched to a gene: 6. CDR3 protein: CASSPRDSAYEQYF. DNA for the CDR3: TGTGCCAGCAGTCCTCGGGACAGCGCCTACGAGCAGTACTTC.

The rearrangement joins TRBV27 to TRBJ2-5; no definite D call. The V and J ends lost 8 bases and 7 bases respectively, with 11 bases between them. Germline assignment: CDR1 MNHEY and CDR2 SMNVEV (reference sequence). This CDR3 is 11 amino acids long. The CDR3 reads CASGSVWTQYF. DNA for the CDR3: TGTGCCAGCGGTTCGGTATGGACCCAGTACTTC.

The chain links TRBV4-1 to TRBJ2-6, with 8 nucleotides matching TRBD1. CDR1 is MGHRA, CDR2 YSYEKL, per germline. The V segment lost 4 bases and the J segment 1 base; nucleotides outside the gene matches: 6. This CDR3 is 17 amino acids long. This chain's CDR3 is CASSRENRGSGANVLTF. The CDR3 DNA reads TGCGCCAGCAGCCGAGAGAACAGGGGGTCTGGGGCCAACGTCCTGACTTTC.

Remarks on this clone: Other nucleotide sequences in the sample specify the same CDR3. The genes are TRBV13 and TRBJ2-1, with D hard to call. The germline gives CDR1 PRHDT, CDR2 FYEKMQ (reference sequence). The length of the CDR3 is 13 residues. Deletions cut 1 base from V and 6 bases from J, with 7 bases between. CDR3 DNA: TGTGCCAGCAGCTTAGAAGGAAGCAATGAGCAGTTCTTC. Its protein product is CASSLEGSNEQFF.

This chain uses TRBV19 with TRBJ1-2, with 8 positions matching TRBD1. With V trimmed by 5 bases and J by 4 bases, 6 bases remained unmatched. The CDR3 is made up of 14 amino acids. Germline V gene lookup returns CDR1 LNHDA and CDR2 SQIVND (reference sequence). CDR3 nucleotides: TGTGCCAGTAGTCCAGGGACAGGAAGCTATGGCTACACCTTC. Encoded protein: CASSPGTGSYGYTF.

V is TRBV11-2 and J is TRBJ2-1; D is unclear. This CDR3 has 11 residues. The ends were cut back, 4 bases at V and 6 bases at J, with 4 bases in the middle. Germline-derived CDR1 and CDR2 are SGHAT and FQNNGV. CDR3 protein: CASSSINEQFF. In nucleotides, the CDR3 is TGTGCCAGCAGCTCTATCAATGAGCAGTTCTTC.